One and the same sample provided the 21 T cell receptor beta chains below, sequenced in a study of blood T cell repertoires in COVID-19. Using immunoSEQ multiplex PCR, the repertoire was profiled, and TCRdb retains in-frame clones only, with some absent. This sample yields roughly 120,000 clones, of which roughly 80% are seen a single time; about 1.6% belongs to the top ten. The specimen was peripheral blood. These receptor sequences come from a man aged 50-59 years with acute or convalescent COVID-19.

This clone occurred once. V usage is TRBV6-5 and J usage is TRBJ1-1; TRBD1 aligns across 7 bases. CDR1 MNHEY and CDR2 SVGAGI come from the germline V gene. The CDR3 length is 13 residues. With 5 bases clipped from V and 7 bases from J, the junction kept 7 bases outside the gene matches. The CDR3 DNA follows: TGTGCCAGCAGTCGAACAGGGGCCATTGAAGCTTTCTTT. It yields the protein CASSRTGAIEAFF.

Worth noting for this clone: At one end, the junction sequence differs from germline, possibly due to a read error. The chain uses TRBV7-3 and TRBJ2-5; 12 bases are shared with TRBD2. CDR1 is SGHTA, CDR2 FQGTGA, per germline. This CDR3 contains 16 residues. The CDR3 protein is CASSITSGGMLETQYF. CDR3 nucleotide sequence: TGTGCCAGCAGCATAACTAGCGGGGGGATGCTGGAGACCCAGTACTTC.

This chain connects TRBV28 to TRBJ1-2; a possible D gene is TRBD1 (6 bases). This CDR3 is built from 13 residues. Germline CDR1 MDHEN, CDR2 SYDVKM. V was clipped by 8 bases and J by 2 bases, with 12 bases between them. For the CDR3, the DNA is TGTGCCAGCCATTCAGGGGTAAACTATGGCTACACCTTC. Protein product: CASHSGVNYGYTF.

This chain uses TRBV5-1 with TRBJ2-1; D not certain. This CDR3 spans 16 amino acids. CDR1 SGHRS and CDR2 YFSETQ come from the germline V gene. The germline V and J ends were trimmed by 4 bases and 0 bases, with 14 bases remaining between them. The CDR3 region is CASSPQEMSSYNEQFF. DNA for the CDR3: TGCGCCAGCAGCCCCCAAGAGATGAGCTCCTACAATGAGCAGTTCTTC.

This clone turned up a few times. The rearrangement links TRBV7-2 to TRBJ1-2, with 9 bases fitting TRBD1. Germline CDR1 and CDR2: SGHTA and FQGNSA. The V segment lost 5 bases and the J segment 5 bases; nucleotides outside the gene matches: 9. The CDR3 runs to 15 residues. CDR3 sequence (DNA): TGTGCCAGCAGCACTGACAGGGGGGGATTTTATGGCTACACCTTC. Translation gives CASSTDRGGFYGYTF.

This chain links TRBV3-1 (or the pseudogene TRBV3-2) with TRBJ1-2, with D perhaps matching TRBD1 (6 bases). Germline V gives CDR1 LGHDT, CDR2 YNNKEL (reference sequence). Trimming took 6 bases from V and 8 from J, leaving 19 bases between them. The CDR3 sequence is 14 residues long. The CDR3 region is CASSRVGGQWGYTF. The CDR3 nucleotides are TGTGCCAGCAGTCGAGTCGGGGGGCAATGGGGCTACACCTTC.

The rearrangement uses TRBV9 and TRBJ1-1; 7 nucleotides line up with TRBD1. Germline V lookup: CDR1 SGDLS, CDR2 YYNGEE. V was clipped by 3 bases and J by 4 bases; unmatched bases: 15. CDR3 size: 17 residues. This chain's CDR3 is CASSELSDTGVGTEAFF. CDR3 sequence (DNA): TGTGCCAGCAGCGAACTAAGCGATACAGGGGTGGGCACTGAAGCTTTCTTT.

The V and J genes are TRBV3-1 (or the pseudogene TRBV3-2) and TRBJ1-1; D possibly corresponds to TRBD1 (6 bases). The germline V gene encodes CDR1 LGHDT and CDR2 YNNKEL (reference sequence). The CDR3 sequence is 12 residues long. V lost 1 base and J 8 bases, leaving 8 bases between the germline ends. The CDR3, as DNA: TGTGCCAGCAGCCAAGGGCAGGGGGAAGCTTTCTTT. Encoded protein: CASSQGQGEAFF.

V and J are TRBV7-9 and TRBJ2-7, with 10 bases matching TRBD1. The V and J ends lost 4 bases and 5 bases, in that order; junction bases with no gene match: 8. Germline V lookup: CDR1 SEHNR, CDR2 FQNEAQ (reference sequence). The CDR3 length is 15 residues. The CDR3 DNA sequence: TGTGCCAGCAGCTACCACCGGGACAGGGGACACGAGCAGTACTTC. Amino acid sequence: CASSYHRDRGHEQYF.

The chain joins TRBV6-4 to TRBJ1-2, with 7 positions matching TRBD1. The CDR3 totals 16 residues. J lost 5 bases, V lost 8 bases, and 17 bases had no gene match. Germline values: CDR1 MRHNA, CDR2 SNTAGT. CDR3 loop: CASPPGFGTENYGYTF. CDR3 coding DNA: TGTGCCAGCCCGCCCGGCTTCGGGACAGAAAATTATGGCTACACCTTC.

The chain recombines TRBV9 with TRBJ2-6; perhaps TRBD1 as D (5 bases). The V and J ends lost 3 bases and 4 bases respectively, with 8 bases between them. The CDR3 loop spans 14 amino acids. From germline, CDR1 is SGDLS and CDR2 YYNGEE. The CDR3: CASSAPGGANVLTF. CDR3 nucleotides: TGTGCCAGCAGCGCCCCAGGGGGGGCCAACGTCCTGACTTTC.

The CDR3 coding sequence is TGTGCCATCAGCCAGGACAGGGTATACTATGGCTACACCTTC. This translates into CAISQDRVYYGYTF. The chain couples TRBV10-3 to TRBJ1-2; 8 positions match TRBD1. The CDR3 runs to 14 residues. Germline V gene sequence: CDR1 ENHRY, CDR2 SYGVKD. Germline trimming cut 6 bases from V and 3 bases from J; bases unmatched to any gene: 6.

The chain carries TRBV27 and TRBJ2-7; 8 nucleotides agree with TRBD2. Losses at the gene ends were 5 bases for V and 3 bases for J; bases not matched to a gene: 6. CDR1 is MNHEY, CDR2 SMNVEV, per germline (reference sequence). The CDR3 has 14 amino acids. CDR3 sequence (DNA): TGTGCCAGCAGTGTTAGCGGGGCGCTCTACGAGCAGTACTTC. Amino acids: CASSVSGALYEQYF.

This chain uses TRBV19 with TRBJ2-6; TRBD1 matches at 7 bases. CDR3 length: 17 amino acids. The germline gives CDR1 LNHDA, CDR2 SQIVND (reference sequence). J was trimmed by 0 bases and V by 9 bases; bases with no gene match: 11. CDR3 amino acids: CASLRQGVLSGANVLTF. CDR3 nucleotides: TGTGCCAGCCTAAGACAGGGAGTTCTCTCTGGGGCCAACGTCCTGACTTTC.

CDR3 protein: CASSATGGSGANVLTF. For the CDR3, the DNA is TGTGCCAGCAGTGCGACAGGGGGCTCTGGGGCCAACGTCCTGACTTTC. The V and J genes are TRBV6-1 and TRBJ2-6; 9 bases match TRBD1. The germline V gene has CDR1 MNHNS and CDR2 SASEGT. J gave up 0 bases and V 4 bases, and 1 base lay outside the gene matches. The CDR3 runs to 16 residues.

The chain is built from TRBV5-1 and TRBJ1-4; D not certain. This CDR3 spans 13 amino acids. The V and J ends lost 2 bases and 5 bases respectively, with 7 bases between them. Per germline, CDR1 SGHRS and CDR2 YFSETQ. The CDR3, as DNA: TGCGCCAGCAGCTTAAGCGAGAATGAAAAACTGTTTTTT. Protein: CASSLSENEKLFF.

V gene TRBV15 combines with J gene TRBJ1-2; TRBD1 matches at 7 bases. CDR1 is LNHNV and CDR2 is YYDKDF in the germline V gene (reference sequence). J gave up 5 bases and V 5 bases, and 11 bases lay outside the gene matches. The CDR3 is made up of 15 amino acids. CDR3 residues: CATSEVRTTGYGYTF. Written as DNA, the CDR3 is TGTGCCACCAGCGAAGTACGAACGACAGGGTATGGCTACACCTTC. Supplemented by reference TRBV15 and TRBJ1-2, the full variable domain reads DAMVIQNPRYQVTQFGKPVTLSCSQTLNHNVMYWYQQKSSQAPKLLFHYYDKDFNNEADTPDNFQSRRPNTSFCFLDIRSPGLGDTAMYLCATSEVRTTGYGYTFGSGTRLTVV.

V is TRBV9 and J is TRBJ2-7; 8 bases are a match to TRBD2. Germline V gene data show CDR1 as SGDLS and CDR2 as YYNGEE. The CDR3 is made up of 16 amino acids. The V segment lost 4 bases and the J segment 6 bases; nucleotides outside the gene matches: 15. CDR3 in DNA: TGTGCCAGCAGCCCCGCCGGGAGGGGTACTAATAGCGAGCAGTACTTC. Protein sequence: CASSPAGRGTNSEQYF.

CDR3 region: CASSIRASGGPGELFF. DNA for the CDR3: TGTGCCAGTAGTATCAGGGCTAGCGGGGGTCCCGGGGAGCTGTTTTTT. The chain combines TRBV19 with TRBJ2-2, with TRBD2 matching over 10 bases. The CDR3 is 16 residues long. Trimming removed 3 bases from V and 6 bases from J; junction bases left unmatched: 7. Per germline, CDR1 LNHDA and CDR2 SQIVND (reference sequence).

The chain employs TRBV5-1 and TRBJ2-7, with D hard to call. CDR1 and CDR2 from the germline V gene are SGHRS and YFSETQ. The V end was cut by 1 base, the J end by 12 bases, with 14 bases between. The CDR3 covers 12 residues. The CDR3 here is CASSLNEQQRYF. CDR3 sequence (DNA): TGCGCCAGCAGCTTGAATGAACAGCAAAGGTACTTC.

This clone has just a few counts. The chain joins TRBV3-1 (or the pseudogene TRBV3-2) to TRBJ2-5; no clear D. In germline, CDR1 is LGHDT, CDR2 YNNKEL (reference sequence). The CDR3 has 12 amino acids. The V end lost 1 base, the J end lost 4 bases, and 4 bases lay between the germline ends. The CDR3 region has the DNA TGTGCCAGCAGCCAAGGTCGAGAGACCCAGTACTTC. Its protein product is CASSQGRETQYF.